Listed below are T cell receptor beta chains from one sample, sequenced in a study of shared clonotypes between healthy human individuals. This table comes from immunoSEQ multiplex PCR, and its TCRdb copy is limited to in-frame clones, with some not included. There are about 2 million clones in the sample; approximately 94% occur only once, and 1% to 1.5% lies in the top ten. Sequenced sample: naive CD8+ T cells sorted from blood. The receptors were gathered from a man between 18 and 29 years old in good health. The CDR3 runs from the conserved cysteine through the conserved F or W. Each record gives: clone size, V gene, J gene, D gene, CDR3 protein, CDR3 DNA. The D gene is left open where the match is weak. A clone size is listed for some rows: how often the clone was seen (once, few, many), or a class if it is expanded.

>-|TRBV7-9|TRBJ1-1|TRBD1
CASSHDRGNTEAFF
TGTGCCAGCAGTCATGACAGGGGGAACACTGAAGCTTTCTTT
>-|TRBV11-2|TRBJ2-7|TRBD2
CASSVSSGSYEQYF
TGTGCCAGCAGCGTCTCTAGCGGGAGCTACGAGCAGTACTTC
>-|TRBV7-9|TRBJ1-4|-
CASSLSQGTNEKLFF
TGTGCCAGCAGCTTAAGCCAGGGGACTAATGAAAAACTGTTTTTT
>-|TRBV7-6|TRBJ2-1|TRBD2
CASSRTTSGSSHEQFF
TGTGCCAGCAGCCGCACGACTAGCGGGAGTTCCCATGAGCAGTTCTTC
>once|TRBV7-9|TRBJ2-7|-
CASSLGISVEQYF
TGTGCCAGCAGCTTAGGTATCTCGGTAGAGCAGTACTTC
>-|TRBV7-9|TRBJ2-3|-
CASSLAAETDTQYF
TGTGCCAGCAGCTTAGCGGCGGAGACAGATACGCAGTATTTT
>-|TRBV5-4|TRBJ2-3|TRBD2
CASSLGWLAGSTDTQYF
TGTGCCAGCAGCTTGGGTTGGCTAGCGGGTAGCACAGATACGCAGTATTTT
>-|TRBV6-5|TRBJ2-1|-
CASSPGGLGDNEQFF
TGTGCCAGCAGCCCCGGGGGGCTAGGGGACAATGAGCAGTTCTTC
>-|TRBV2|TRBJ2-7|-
CASRTGRSSYEQYF
TGTGCCAGCAGGACGGGACGGTCATCCTACGAGCAGTACTTC
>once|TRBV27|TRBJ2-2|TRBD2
CASSLLGRGYSGELFF
TGTGCCAGCAGCTTACTTGGGCGGGGGTACTCGGGGGAGCTGTTTTTT
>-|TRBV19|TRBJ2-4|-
CASSMNFIQYF
TGTGCCAGTAGTATGAATTTCATTCAGTACTTC
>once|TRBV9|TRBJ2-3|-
CASSPQGHSTDTQYF
TGTGCCAGCAGCCCGCAGGGGCATAGCACAGATACGCAGTATTTT
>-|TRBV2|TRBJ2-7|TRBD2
CASSDEWGTSSHEQYF
TGTGCCAGCAGTGATGAATGGGGGACTAGCAGCCACGAGCAGTACTTC
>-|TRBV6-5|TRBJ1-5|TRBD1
CASRSGTGDQPQHF
TGTGCCAGCAGATCCGGGACAGGGGATCAGCCCCAGCATTTT
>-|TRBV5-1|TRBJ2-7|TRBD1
CASSPEIATGLSSYEQYF
TGCGCCAGCAGCCCGGAAATTGCGACAGGGTTGAGCTCCTACGAGCAGTACTTC
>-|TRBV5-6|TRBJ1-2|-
CASSLLLGAGGYTF
TGTGCCAGCAGCTTGCTATTGGGGGCGGGTGGCTACACCTTC
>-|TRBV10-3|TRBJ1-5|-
CAISERGNQPQHF
TGTGCCATCAGTGAGCGGGGCAATCAGCCCCAGCATTTT